One sample yielded the 20 T cell receptor beta chains listed below, sequenced in a study of CD8 T cells in Susac syndrome. Reverse transcription of about 0.45 to 1 ug RNA used random hexamers. TCRdb recomputed calls from the immunoSEQ multiplex PCR reads with MiXCR, one row per CDR3 protein. The sample includes fewer than 100,000 distinct CDR3 sequences, 91% seen only once; the top ten take about 0.47%. Sequencing was done on a sample of CD8+ T cells from PBMCs. Receptors originate from a human donor with multiple sclerosis.

This chain connects TRBV6-2 or TRBV6-3 to TRBJ2-7, with TRBD2 identical over 8 bases. Trimming took 7 bases from V and 2 from J; bases not matched to a gene: 10. Germline CDR1 MNHEY, CDR2 SVGEGT. This CDR3 is 15 amino acids long. CDR3 protein: CASTPELAGPYEQYF. The CDR3 DNA reads as TGTGCCAGCACCCCCGAGCTAGCGGGTCCCTACGAGCAGTACTTC.

The chain is built from TRBV9 and TRBJ1-5, with D hard to call. V lost 0 bases and J lost 5, with 9 bases in between. Per the germline V gene, CDR1 is SGDLS and CDR2 is YYNGEE. The CDR3 is made up of 14 amino acids. CDR3 nucleotides: TGTGCCAGCAGCGTAGGAGGGAAAGATCAGCCCCAGCATTTT. Protein sequence: CASSVGGKDQPQHF.

The chain uses TRBV2 and TRBJ2-1; a possible D gene is TRBD1 (6 bases). Germline V lookup: CDR1 SNHLY, CDR2 FYNNEI. This CDR3 has 14 amino acids. Between the trimmed V and J ends, which lost 4 bases and 6 bases, there was a span of 13 bases. CDR3 sequence: CASSGGRGGNEQFF. CDR3 nucleotide sequence: TGTGCCAGCAGTGGGGGCAGGGGCGGCAATGAGCAGTTCTTC. The full variable domain, completed using reference TRBV2 and TRBJ2-1, is EPEVTQTPSHQVTQMGQEVILRCVPISNHLYFYWYRQILGQKVEFLVSFYNNEISEKSEIFDDQFSVERPDGSNFTLKIRSTKLEDSAMYFCASSGGRGGNEQFFGPGTRLTVL.

This clonotype occurred once. CDR3 nucleotides: TGTGCCAGCAGTTACGGGGTTCCACAGGCAACCTACGAGCAGTACTTC. The encoded protein is CASSYGVPQATYEQYF. V is TRBV6-6 and J is TRBJ2-7; tentative D call: TRBD1 (5 bases). Trimming took off 2 bases at V and 2 bases at J, with 16 bases between the two ends. In germline, CDR1 is MNHNY, CDR2 SVGAGI (reference sequence). CDR3 length: 16 amino acids.

This chain connects TRBV4-1 to TRBJ1-6; 7 positions agree with TRBD1. Per germline, CDR1 MGHRA and CDR2 YSYEKL. This CDR3 comprises 14 residues. The junction had 2 bases not matched to a gene; V was cut back by 4 bases and J by 5 bases. The CDR3, as DNA: TGCGCCAGCAGCCTGGGACAGCATAATTCACCCCTCCACTTT. Translated, it gives CASSLGQHNSPLHF.

The chain has TRBV27 and TRBJ2-2; tentative D call: TRBD2 (6 bases). There are 18 residues in the CDR3. Trimming shortened V by 4 bases and J by 2 bases, and 20 bases separated the two germline ends. Germline V gene lookup returns CDR1 MNHEY and CDR2 SMNVEV (reference sequence). The CDR3 protein is CASSYGLSAVFNTGELFF. In DNA form, the CDR3 reads TGTGCCAGCAGTTACGGACTAAGCGCGGTTTTTAACACCGGGGAGCTGTTTTTT.

The rearrangement links TRBV11-1 to TRBJ2-7; weak D call: TRBD1 (6 bases). The V end lost 5 bases, the J end lost 0 bases, and 11 bases lay between the germline ends. This CDR3 spans 14 amino acids. Germline V gene lookup returns CDR1 SGHAT and CDR2 FQDESV (reference sequence). In DNA form, the CDR3 reads TGTGCCAGCAGCCACACAGGGAGCTCCTACGAGCAGTACTTC. It yields the protein CASSHTGSSYEQYF.

This clonotype showed up just a few times. This sequence joins TRBV6-2 or TRBV6-3 and TRBJ2-5, with no clear D. V shed 5 bases and J shed 2 bases, with 15 bases lying between them. Germline CDR1 reads MNHEY; CDR2 reads SVGEGT. This CDR3 is 15 amino acids long. CDR3 loop: CASSLRTVPQETQYF. The CDR3 DNA sequence: TGTGCCAGCAGTCTTCGGACGGTTCCTCAAGAGACCCAGTACTTC.

The gene calls are TRBV6-5 and TRBJ2-7; D gene ambiguous. V was trimmed by 0 bases and J by 0 bases, leaving 6 bases between them. CDR3 length: 14 amino acids. In germline, CDR1 is MNHEY, CDR2 SVGAGI. The CDR3 DNA reads as TGTGCCAGCAGTTACTCGACTTTCTCCTACGAGCAGTACTTC. Amino acids: CASSYSTFSYEQYF.

The chain has TRBV12-3 or TRBV12-4 and TRBJ1-4, with 7 positions matching TRBD1. The ends lost 5 bases at V and 8 bases at J; junction bases unmatched: 2. The CDR3 is 12 residues long. Written as DNA, the CDR3 is TGTGCCAGCAGTCGGGACAGAGAAAAACTGTTTTTT. Amino acid sequence: CASSRDREKLFF.

The rearrangement uses TRBV10-3 and TRBJ1-1; D call uncertain. The germline V and J ends were trimmed by 5 bases and 1 base, with 8 bases remaining between them. The germline V gene has CDR1 ENHRY and CDR2 SYGVKD. The CDR3 is made up of 13 amino acids. Here the CDR3 DNA reads TGTGCCATCAGTCCTGTGGGGAACACTGAAGCTTTCTTT. Protein sequence: CAISPVGNTEAFF.

This chain joins TRBV2 and TRBJ2-7; a weak D match, TRBD2 (7 bases). Germline V gene data show CDR1 as SNHLY and CDR2 as FYNNEI. The V end was cut by 1 base, the J end by 5 bases, with 15 bases between. The CDR3 covers 15 residues. The CDR3 DNA reads as TGTGCCAGCAGTGAAGGGGGGGGGCAGTTAGACGAGCAGTACTTC. Translating it yields CASSEGGGQLDEQYF.

This clonotype has just a few counts. The V and J genes are TRBV9 and TRBJ2-5; perhaps TRBD2 as D (6 bases). The V gene lost 0 bases and the J gene lost 2 bases, with 11 bases spanning the gap. In germline, CDR1 is SGDLS, CDR2 YYNGEE. The CDR3 covers 15 residues. CDR3 sequence reads: CASSVAGATQETQYF. In nucleotides, the CDR3 is TGTGCCAGCAGCGTAGCGGGAGCCACTCAAGAGACCCAGTACTTC.

CDR3 region: CASSQPALNTEAFF. CDR3 in DNA: TGCGCCAGCAGCCAACCAGCCCTGAACACTGAAGCTTTCTTT. The V gene is TRBV4-1, the J gene TRBJ1-1, with D hard to call. CDR3 length equals 14 residues. Germline values: CDR1 MGHRA, CDR2 YSYEKL. Trimming took 2 bases from V and 0 from J, leaving 7 bases between them.

The chain joins TRBV29-1 to TRBJ1-1; perhaps TRBD1 as D (5 bases). Trimming removed 6 bases from V and 3 bases from J, with 14 bases in between. Germline assignment: CDR1 SQVTM and CDR2 ANQGSEA. The CDR3 loop spans 13 amino acids. The CDR3 spells CSVTHDSYTEAFF. The CDR3 nucleotides read TGCAGCGTGACCCATGACAGCTACACTGAAGCTTTCTTT.

The DNA for the CDR3 is TGCGCCAGCAGCCAATCTGCCCCTGGGGGTCAGCCCCAGCATTTT. As protein: CASSQSAPGGQPQHF. This rearrangement joins TRBV4-1 to TRBJ1-5; TRBD1 is a possible D gene (5 bases). Trimming removed 2 bases from V and 6 bases from J, with 14 bases in between. The CDR3 runs to 15 residues. Germline CDR1 is MGHRA and CDR2 is YSYEKL.

The V and J genes are TRBV12-3 or TRBV12-4 and TRBJ2-3; D gene uncertain. The CDR3 totals 14 residues. The V end was cut by 3 bases, the J end by 6 bases, with 13 bases between. The CDR3, as DNA: TGTGCCAGCAGTTTTACGACCATGTCGGATACGCAGTATTTT. Translating gives CASSFTTMSDTQYF.

The chain carries TRBV5-6 and TRBJ2-7; D is ambiguous. Germline V gene sequence: CDR1 SGHDT, CDR2 YYEEEE. The CDR3 spans 11 residues. The V gene lost 3 bases and the J gene lost 7 bases, with 8 bases spanning the gap. The chain's CDR3 is CASSSGLEQYF. As DNA, the CDR3 is TGTGCCAGCAGCTCGGGTCTGGAGCAGTACTTC. Full variable domain (rest looked up from reference TRBV5-6 and TRBJ2-7): DAGVTQSPTHLIKTRGQQVTLRCSPKSGHDTVSWYQQALGQGPQFIFQYYEEEERQRGNFPDRFSGHQFPNYSSELNVNALLLGDSALYLCASSSGLEQYFGPGTRLTVT.

CDR3 nucleotides: TGTGCCAGCATGATCACCAGCGGGAGACACGAGCAGTACTTC. It codes for CASMITSGRHEQYF. The V and J genes are TRBV21-1 and TRBJ2-7; TRBD2 is the table's D call, not checked against the DNA. TRBV21-1 is a documented pseudogene. The CDR3 is made up of 14 amino acids.

The chain combines TRBV5-4 with TRBJ2-1, with TRBD2 matching 13 bases. The V and J ends lost 2 bases and 10 bases, in that order; junction bases with no gene match: 6. CDR3 length: 15 residues. The germline V gene encodes CDR1 SGHNT and CDR2 YYREEE (reference sequence). The CDR3, as DNA: TGTGCCAGCAGCTTTGGGACTAGCGGGATTGGGGAGCAGTTCTTC. Its translation: CASSFGTSGIGEQFF.